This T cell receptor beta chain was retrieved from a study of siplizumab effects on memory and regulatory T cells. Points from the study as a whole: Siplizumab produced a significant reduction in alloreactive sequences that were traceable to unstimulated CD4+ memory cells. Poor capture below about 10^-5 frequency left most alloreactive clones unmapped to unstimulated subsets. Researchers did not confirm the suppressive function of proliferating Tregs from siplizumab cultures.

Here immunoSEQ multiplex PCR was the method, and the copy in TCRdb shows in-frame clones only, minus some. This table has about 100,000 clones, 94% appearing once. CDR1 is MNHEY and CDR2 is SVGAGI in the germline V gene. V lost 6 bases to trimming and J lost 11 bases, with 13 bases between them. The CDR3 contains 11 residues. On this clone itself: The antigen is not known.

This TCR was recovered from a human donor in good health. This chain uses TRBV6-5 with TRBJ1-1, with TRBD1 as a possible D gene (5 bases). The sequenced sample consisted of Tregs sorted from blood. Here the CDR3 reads CASSEGPAAFF. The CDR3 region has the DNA TGTGCCAGCAGCGAGGGACCGGCGGCTTTCTTT.